This TCR beta chain was retrieved from a study of T-cell memory formation after mild COVID-19. MiXCR was run by TCRdb on the 5' RACE reads, yielding one entry per CDR3 protein. The table lists under 650,000 distinct CDR3 sequences, more than 15% of them singletons. Study outcomes and limitations: Pre-infection memory already had some responding clones, implying cross-reactive memory joined. Contracting clones from day 15 to 85 showed balanced CD4/CD8; later expanders favored CD4+.

This clonotype was seen a few times. No antigen is known for it. The sequenced sample consisted of PBMCs or a T cell subset sorted from them (not recorded which). The TCR sequence derives from an adult woman who had mild COVID-19 (a few samples of this study predate the infection). Cell type and time point are not known.

In DNA form, the CDR3 reads TGTGCCAGCAGCGTAGCTACGGGGAGTTCGAACACCGGGGAGCTGTTTTTT. Amino acid sequence: CASSVATGSSNTGELFF. This sequence joins TRBV9 and TRBJ2-2; possibly TRBD2 for D (5 bases). Germline V CDR1 and CDR2: SGDLS, YYNGEE. Trimming stripped 0 bases from V and 0 bases from J, with 12 bases between. This CDR3 has 17 amino acids.